The 12 T cell receptor beta chains below all came from one sample that was sequenced in a study of T-cell memory formation after mild COVID-19. From the 5' RACE reads, TCRdb called clonotypes with MiXCR, one entry per CDR3 protein. The profile shows over 350,000 distinct CDR3 sequences, more than 20% of them singletons. Sequences were obtained from PBMCs or a T cell subset sorted from them (not recorded which). The receptors shown here come from an adult woman who had mild COVID-19 (a few samples of this study predate the infection). Cell type and time point are not known.

The table lists this clonotype with a few counts. V usage is TRBV6-2 or TRBV6-3 and J usage is TRBJ2-7; TRBD1 matches at 7 bases. This CDR3 region has 14 residues. J gave up 3 bases and V 2 bases, and 4 bases lay outside the gene matches. Germline V gene sequence: CDR1 MNHEY, CDR2 SVGEGT. The CDR3 nucleotides read TGTGCCAGCAGTTACCCCGGACAGGTCTACGAGCAGTACTTC. Translation gives CASSYPGQVYEQYF.

This clonotype was counted only a few times. This chain joins TRBV7-3 and TRBJ1-4, with D possibly matching TRBD1 (6 bases). The germline V and J ends were trimmed by 4 bases and 5 bases, with 11 bases remaining between them. The germline V gene encodes CDR1 SGHTA and CDR2 FQGTGA. The CDR3 consists of 14 residues. The CDR3 bases are TGTGCCAGCAGCTCTGGGGGGCCAAATGAAAAACTGTTTTTT. Residues: CASSSGGPNEKLFF.

The rearrangement links TRBV9 to TRBJ2-7, with D possibly being TRBD2 (5 bases). This CDR3 comprises 14 residues. Germline CDR1 reads SGDLS; CDR2 reads YYNGEE. Trimming removed 4 bases from V and 4 bases from J, with 15 bases in between. The CDR3 region is CASSTGPGGYEQYF. The CDR3 DNA is TGTGCCAGCAGCACCGGGCCCGGAGGATACGAGCAGTACTTC. Complete variable domain (other parts from reference TRBV9 and TRBJ2-7): DSGVTQTPKHLITATGQRVTLRCSPRSGDLSVYWYQQSLDQGLQFLIQYYNGEERAKGNILERFSAQQFPDLHSELNLSSLELGDSALYFCASSTGPGGYEQYFGPGTRLTVT.

This clonotype was seen more than once but under ten times. The CDR3 loop reads CSARDGPIEQFF. For the CDR3, the DNA is TGCAGTGCTAGAGATGGCCCTATTGAGCAGTTCTTC. The chain recombines TRBV20-1 with TRBJ2-1; D is unclear. The V gene's germline CDR1 is DFQATT and CDR2 SNEGSKA (reference sequence). V gave up 0 bases and J gave up 9 bases, with 9 bases separating them. The CDR3 spans 12 residues.

The chain joins TRBV2 to TRBJ2-4; TRBD1 might be the D (6 bases). The V end lost 8 bases, the J end lost 3 bases, and 11 bases lay between the germline ends. CDR3 length equals 13 residues. Germline lookup yields CDR1 SNHLY and CDR2 FYNNEI. The CDR3 sequence is CASQQGGKNIQYF. CDR3 in DNA: TGTGCCAGCCAACAGGGTGGCAAAAACATTCAGTACTTC. The variable domain in full, with the rest retrieved from reference TRBV2 and TRBJ2-4, is EPEVTQTPSHQVTQMGQEVILRCVPISNHLYFYWYRQILGQKVEFLVSFYNNEISEKSEIFDDQFSVERPDGSNFTLKIRSTKLEDSAMYFCASQQGGKNIQYFGAGTRLSVL.

This clonotype was detected many times. This sequence joins TRBV6-1 and TRBJ2-7; 8 bases align to TRBD1. Germline trimming cut 6 bases from V and 2 bases from J; bases unmatched to any gene: 3. Germline values: CDR1 MNHNS, CDR2 SASEGT. The CDR3 loop spans 13 amino acids. The CDR3 loop reads CASSWDRTYEQYF. As DNA, the CDR3 is TGTGCCAGCAGCTGGGACAGGACCTACGAGCAGTACTTC.

V is TRBV6-5 and J is TRBJ2-1; TRBD2 aligns across 8 bases. With V trimmed by 10 bases and J by 6 bases, 11 bases remained unmatched. This CDR3 has 14 amino acids. Germline V CDR1 and CDR2: MNHEY, SVGAGI. CDR3 coding DNA: TGTGCCACTTCTAGCGCGGGGGGTTTCAATGAGCAGTTCTTC. Protein sequence: CATSSAGGFNEQFF.

The chain combines TRBV6-6 with TRBJ1-1, with 9 bases identical to TRBD1. The V segment lost 6 bases and the J segment 6 bases; nucleotides outside the gene matches: 8. The germline gives CDR1 MNHNY, CDR2 SVGAGI (reference sequence). The CDR3 runs 14 residues. For the CDR3, the DNA is TGTGCCAGCAGACTACAGGGGGCGAGAGCTGAAGCTTTCTTT. Encoded protein: CASRLQGARAEAFF.

The rearrangement uses TRBV5-5 and TRBJ1-1, with D perhaps matching TRBD1 (5 bases). The CDR3 is made up of 14 amino acids. Trimming stripped 5 bases from V and 2 bases from J, with 13 bases between. CDR1 SGHKS and CDR2 YYEKEE come from the germline V gene (reference sequence). In DNA form, the CDR3 reads TGTGCCAGCAGTTTTGAAAGGGGAAACACTGAAGCTTTCTTT. Its protein product is CASSFERGNTEAFF.

This clonotype was picked up one time. The chain is built from TRBV5-1 and TRBJ2-1; the D gene could be TRBD1 or TRBD2 (6 bases each). This CDR3 has 15 residues. CDR1 and CDR2 (germline): SGHRS, YFSETQ. The V end lost 0 bases, the J end lost 5 bases, and 12 bases lay between the germline ends. CDR3 residues: CASSLGGARNNEQFF. CDR3 nucleotide sequence: TGCGCCAGCAGCTTGGGGGGGGCCCGAAACAATGAGCAGTTCTTC.

This clonotype has a handful of counts. The rearrangement links TRBV3-1 to TRBJ1-1; D is possibly TRBD1 (5 bases). V lost 6 bases and J lost 2, with 10 bases in between. Per the germline V gene, CDR1 is LGHDT and CDR2 is YNNKEL (reference sequence). The CDR3 spans 13 residues. As DNA, the CDR3 is TGTGCCAGCAGGTTAGACAGAAACACTGAAGCTTTCTTT. As protein: CASRLDRNTEAFF.

This rearrangement joins TRBV5-1 to TRBJ2-6, with D possibly matching TRBD1 (6 bases). CDR1 and CDR2 (germline): SGHRS, YFSETQ. The V end lost 1 base, the J end lost 0 bases, and 17 bases lay between the germline ends. The CDR3 totals 19 residues. The CDR3 loop is CASSLSQGLGISGANVLTF. CDR3 nucleotides: TGCGCCAGCAGCTTGTCCCAGGGGCTGGGGATCTCTGGGGCCAACGTCCTGACTTTC. Combining the CDR3 with reference TRBV5-1 and TRBJ2-6 gives the whole variable domain KAGVTQTPRYLIKTRGQQVTLSCSPISGHRSVSWYQQTPGQGLQFLFEYFSETQRNKGNFPGRFSGRQFSNSRSEMNVSTLELGDSALYLCASSLSQGLGISGANVLTFGAGSRLTVL.